Below, one T cell receptor beta chain is given with its context. 13 Jbeta primers and 60 Vbeta primers were used for the PCR. Sequencing was performed with immunoSEQ multiplex PCR; in TCRdb, only in-frame clones are kept and a portion is missing. The repertoire holds around 140,000 clones, with around 80% as singletons. This entry belongs to a study of cytomegalovirus exposure and HLA in healthy donors. Germline CDR1 LGHNA, CDR2 YNFKEQ. The CDR3 spans 15 residues. The V gene lost 5 bases and the J gene lost 5 bases, with 16 bases spanning the gap. The chain is built from TRBV4-2 and TRBJ2-1; a weak D match, TRBD2 (6 bases). The sample was PBMCs. The receptor was derived from a female donor in good health and CMV-seropositive. CDR3 residues: CASSWDFLTDNEQFF. DNA for the CDR3: TGTGCCAGCAGCTGGGACTTCCTAACCGACAATGAGCAGTTCTTC.